This T cell receptor (beta chain) was recorded in a study of vaccination effects on CD4 cells after COVID-19. As concerns this clone: What it binds is not known.

Clones were read by immunoSEQ multiplex PCR, and TCRdb kept only the in-frame ones, dropping some. The profile shows about 37,000 clones, 65% to 85% of them singletons. Following an approximately eleven-day culture, CD4+ T cells were purified. Germline CDR1 is SGHRS and CDR2 is YFSETQ. This CDR3 has 14 amino acids. V was shortened by 0 bases and J by 1 base, with 7 bases between the two germline ends. The receptor's source is a human donor who received a COVID-19 vaccine. This chain uses TRBV5-1 with TRBJ2-5; unclear D gene. Specimen: CD4+ T cells from PBMCs cultured without peptide, collected before COVID-19 vaccination. The CDR3: CASSLGAAQETQYF. CDR3 nucleotides: TGCGCCAGCAGCTTGGGGGCGGCCCAAGAGACCCAGTACTTC.